Given below is one T cell receptor (beta chain) in context. This sample stems from a study of T cell changes during pregnancy in multiple sclerosis. Between the trimmed V and J ends, which lost 2 bases and 12 bases, there was a span of 15 bases. Germline loops: CDR1 KGHSH, CDR2 LQKENI. The CDR3 has 13 residues. Measured with immunoSEQ multiplex PCR; TCRdb has only the in-frame clones, and not every one. The sample holds approximately 100,000 clones; about 90% are singletons and the top ten take approximately 3.4%. The source of this sequence is a female donor with multiple sclerosis, enrolled in a pregnancy study. The sample was peripheral blood, taken in the second trimester of pregnancy. The chain couples TRBV18 to TRBJ2-3; a weak D match, TRBD1 (5 bases). CDR3 loop: CASSPFEGQHQYF. DNA for the CDR3: TGTGCCAGCTCACCATTCGAAGGACAACACCAGTATTTT. Together with reference TRBV18 and TRBJ2-3, the CDR3 gives the full variable domain: NAGVMQNPRHLVRRRGQEARLRCSPMKGHSHVYWYRQLPEEGLKFMVYLQKENIIDESGMPKERFSAEFPKEGPSILRIQQVVRGDSAAYFCASSPFEGQHQYFGPGTRLTVL.